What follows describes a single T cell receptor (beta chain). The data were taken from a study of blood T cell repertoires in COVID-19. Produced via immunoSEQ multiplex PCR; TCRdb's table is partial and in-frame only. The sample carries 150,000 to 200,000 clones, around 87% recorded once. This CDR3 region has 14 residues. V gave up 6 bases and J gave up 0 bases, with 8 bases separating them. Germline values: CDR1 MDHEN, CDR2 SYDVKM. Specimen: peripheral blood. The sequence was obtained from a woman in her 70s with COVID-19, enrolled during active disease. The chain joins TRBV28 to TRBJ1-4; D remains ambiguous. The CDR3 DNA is TGTGCCAGCAGAGCCTGGTCAACTAATGAAAAACTGTTTTTT. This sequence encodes CASRAWSTNEKLFF. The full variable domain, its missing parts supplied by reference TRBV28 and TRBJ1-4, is DVKVTQSSRYLVKRTGEKVFLECVQDMDHENMFWYRQDPGLGLRLIYFSYDVKMKEKGDIPEGYSVSREKKERFSLILESASTNQTSMYLCASRAWSTNEKLFFGSGTQLSVL.